Each of the 16 T cell receptor beta chains below was sequenced from the same sample in a study of somatic mutations in cytotoxic T cells in rheumatoid arthritis (dated by TCRdb to about 2017). The library was produced with the immunoSEQ multiplex PCR assay. TCRdb carries this immuneACCESS record with in-frame sequences only. Its versions omit some clonotypes, under half of them owing to an unresolved V gene in the studies checked, with the rest unexplained. In all, the sample holds 15,000 to 20,000 clones, and 70% to 80% of those were seen once. The ten largest account for 12% of the sample. Sequenced material: CD8+ T cells sorted from blood. The receptors were sampled from an adult with rheumatoid arthritis.

Only one count was recorded for this clone. The CDR3 nucleotides are TGTGCCAGCAGCGGGGGACAGGGTGATTACATTCAGTACTTC. This encodes CASSGGQGDYIQYF. The gene calls are TRBV2 and TRBJ2-4; TRBD1 matches 9 bases. Looked up from germline, CDR1 is SNHLY and CDR2 is FYNNEI. The CDR3 consists of 14 residues. Germline trimming cut 6 bases from V and 8 bases from J; bases unmatched to any gene: 8.

The chain carries TRBV2 and TRBJ2-2; D might be TRBD1 (5 bases). This CDR3 region has 17 residues. Looked up from germline, CDR1 is SNHLY and CDR2 is FYNNEI. Trimming stripped 8 bases from V and 0 bases from J, with 19 bases between. The CDR3 here is CASLTYETGPNTGELFF. The CDR3 DNA reads as TGTGCCAGCCTTACCTACGAAACAGGCCCGAACACCGGGGAGCTGTTTTTT.

The rearrangement links TRBV15 to TRBJ2-3; a weak D match, TRBD2 (5 bases). CDR3 size: 16 residues. V shed 0 bases and J shed 0 bases, with 10 bases lying between them. Germline lookup yields CDR1 LNHNV and CDR2 YYDKDF (reference sequence). The CDR3 sequence is CATSRDPDSSTDTQYF. CDR3 sequence (DNA): TGTGCCACCAGCAGAGATCCGGACTCTAGCACAGATACGCAGTATTTT.

Sample share makes this clone medium-sized. The V and J genes are TRBV19 and TRBJ2-1; weak D call: TRBD1 (6 bases). The CDR3 has 12 amino acids. From germline, CDR1 is LNHDA and CDR2 SQIVND (reference sequence). V lost 6 bases and J lost 6, with 9 bases in between. CDR3 DNA sequence: TGTGCCAGTAGAACAGGGCCCAATGAGCAGTTCTTC. Its translation: CASRTGPNEQFF.

This rearrangement joins TRBV27 to TRBJ1-1; D remains ambiguous. The V end lost 5 bases, the J end lost 0 bases, and 10 bases lay between the germline ends. Germline CDR1 MNHEY, CDR2 SMNVEV (reference sequence). CDR3 size: 14 residues. The CDR3 bases are TGTGCCAGCAGTCCACATGACATGAACACTGAAGCTTTCTTT. Translation: CASSPHDMNTEAFF.

This chain joins TRBV7-8 and TRBJ2-6; no firm D call. This CDR3 spans 15 amino acids. V lost 2 bases and J lost 0, with 5 bases in between. Germline CDR1 and CDR2: SGHVS and FQNEAQ. This CDR3 is CASSLSRSGANVLTF. The DNA for the CDR3 is TGTGCCAGCAGCTTATCACGCTCTGGGGCCAACGTCCTGACTTTC.

This clone has only one observation. This sequence joins TRBV5-6 and TRBJ1-2, with D hard to call. Germline values: CDR1 SGHDT, CDR2 YYEEEE. V was cut by 5 bases and J by 0 bases, with 11 bases left in between. This CDR3 is 14 amino acids long. DNA of the CDR3: TGTGCCAGCAGTAACAGACTCTCTAACTATGGCTACACCTTC. Amino acids: CASSNRLSNYGYTF.

This clone was counted a single time. V gene TRBV29-1 combines with J gene TRBJ2-3; a weak D match, TRBD2 (5 bases). Germline assignment: CDR1 SQVTM and CDR2 ANQGSEA. V lost 4 bases and J 1 base, leaving 12 bases between the germline ends. The CDR3 runs 14 residues. The DNA of the CDR3 is TGCAGCGTTGCGGACTGGCTGGGCACAGATACGCAGTATTTT. It yields the protein CSVADWLGTDTQYF.

The chain links TRBV28 to TRBJ1-1; the match to TRBD1 covers 10 bases. The germline V gene encodes CDR1 MDHEN and CDR2 SYDVKM. This CDR3 region has 18 residues. V was pared by 3 bases and J by 0 bases, with 10 bases of the junction left unmatched. DNA for the CDR3: TGTGCCAGCAGTTTCCACCGGACAGGGGGGACCTTGAACACTGAAGCTTTCTTT. The encoded protein is CASSFHRTGGTLNTEAFF.

The chain combines TRBV20-1 with TRBJ2-7; D gene ambiguous. V lost 6 bases and J 0 bases, leaving 6 bases between the germline ends. Germline V gene lookup returns CDR1 DFQATT and CDR2 SNEGSKA (reference sequence). This CDR3 spans 11 amino acids. The DNA of the CDR3 is TGCAGTGCCTCTAGCTCCTACGAGCAGTACTTC. Amino acid sequence: CSASSSYEQYF.

The J gene is TRBJ1-1, the V gene TRBV9; D not resolved. V shed 2 bases and J shed 6 bases, with 11 bases lying between them. The CDR3 totals 13 residues. The germline gives CDR1 SGDLS, CDR2 YYNGEE. The CDR3 reads CASSVGWRAEAFF. The CDR3 DNA reads TGTGCCAGCAGCGTTGGCTGGAGGGCTGAAGCTTTCTTT.

This chain connects TRBV14 to TRBJ2-3; TRBD2 agrees at 8 bases. V shed 1 base, J shed 3 bases, and the junction held 3 bases outside the gene matches. Germline assignment: CDR1 SGHDN and CDR2 FVKESK. CDR3 length equals 15 residues. The CDR3 DNA is TGTGCCAGCAGCCAAGGCGGGGGGCCTACAGATACGCAGTATTTT. The encoded protein is CASSQGGGPTDTQYF.

CDR3: CASSSAPGYEQYF. In nucleotides, the CDR3 is TGTGCCAGCAGTTCGGCACCCGGATACGAGCAGTACTTC. This chain links TRBV27 with TRBJ2-7; D remains unclear. The CDR3 is 13 residues long. CDR1 is MNHEY and CDR2 is SMNVEV in the germline V gene (reference sequence). Trimming shortened V by 4 bases and J by 4 bases, and 11 bases separated the two germline ends.

J is TRBJ2-1 and V is TRBV6-6; possible D gene TRBD1, 6 bases. The CDR3 runs 11 residues. Germline V gene lookup returns CDR1 MNHNY and CDR2 SVGAGI (reference sequence). V was shortened by 11 bases and J by 9 bases, with 14 bases between the two germline ends. CDR3 sequence: CAGRAGAEQFF. The CDR3 coding sequence is TGTGCCGGCCGGGCAGGGGCTGAGCAGTTCTTC.

This rearrangement joins TRBV19 to TRBJ1-2; no clear D. The CDR3 totals 18 residues. CDR1 and CDR2 from the germline V gene are LNHDA and SQIVND (reference sequence). V was clipped by 6 bases and J by 3 bases, with 26 bases between them. The CDR3 region is CASRIPPIKREKDYGYTF. The CDR3 DNA is TGTGCCAGTAGGATCCCCCCCATCAAAAGGGAAAAGGACTATGGCTACACCTTC.

This clone has just one count. The rearrangement uses TRBV19 and TRBJ2-3, with D unclear. V dropped 11 bases and J dropped 1 base, with 7 bases sitting between them. CDR1 LNHDA and CDR2 SQIVND come from the germline V gene (reference sequence). This CDR3 is 11 amino acids long. The CDR3 here is CASLGTDTQYF. The CDR3 region has the DNA TGTGCCTCGTTGGGCACAGATACGCAGTATTTT. Using reference TRBV19 and TRBJ2-3 for the parts outside the CDR3, the full variable domain is DGGITQSPKYLFRKEGQNVTLSCEQNLNHDAMYWYRQDPGQGLRLIYYSQIVNDFQKGDIAEGYSVSREKKESFPLTVTSAQKNPTAFYLCASLGTDTQYFGPGTRLTVL.